Listed below are T cell receptor beta chains from one sample, sequenced in a study of spatial heterogeneity in lung cancer. MiXCR, applied by TCRdb to the 5' RACE reads, yields one record per CDR3 protein. The top ten clones hold 4.6% of a sample with about 82,000 distinct CDR3 sequences, 10% to 15% of them seen once. The sequencing used PBMCs, collected at surgery. The receptors were gathered from a male donor with early-stage non-small cell lung cancer. CDR3s include the opening cysteine and the closing phenylalanine or tryptophan. D genes are given only for firm matches. Only some rows state a clone size, as once, few, many or a class for expanded clones.

clone size	D gene	V gene	J gene	CDR3 DNA	CDR3 protein
NA	NA	TRBV29-1	TRBJ2-5	TGCAGCGTTTACCGTTTCCAAGAGACCCAGTATTTC	CSVYRFQETQYF
many	NA	TRBV30	TRBJ1-1	TGTGCCTGGGGACCGGGACACTCGAACACTGAAGCTTTCTTT	CAWGPGHSNTEAFF
few	TRBD2	TRBV6-1	TRBJ2-1	TGTGCCAGCAGTGAAGCGCTTGGGACTAGCCTCCCGAGCTTGTTGGATGAGCAGTTCTTC	CASSEALGTSLPSLLDEQFF
NA	NA	TRBV5-6	TRBJ2-2	TGTGCCAGCAGTTCCCCCAGTGAGGGGCTACGAACCGGGGAGCTGTTTTTT	CASSSPSEGLRTGELFF
few	NA	TRBV30	TRBJ1-1	TGTGCCTGGAGTCGGGGGGCCCAGAACACTGAAGCTTTCTTT	CAWSRGAQNTEAFF
NA	NA	TRBV25-1	TRBJ2-6	TGTGCCAGCAGTGGGTCTGGGGCCAACGTCCTGACTTTC	CASSGSGANVLTF
few	TRBD2	TRBV7-2	TRBJ2-7	TGTGCCAGCAGCTTCCAAACTTTTACCGGGACTAGCGGGTTCTACGAGCAGTACTTC	CASSFQTFTGTSGFYEQYF
many	NA	TRBV11-2	TRBJ1-1	TGTGCCAGCAGCTTAGGAACGTCCACTGAAGCTTTCTTT	CASSLGTSTEAFF
few	NA	TRBV11-2	TRBJ2-5	TGTGCCAGCAGCTTAGTTGGGGAGGAGACCCAGTACTTC	CASSLVGEETQYF
NA	NA	TRBV2	TRBJ1-5	TGTGCCAGCAGTGATACAAGGGACACCAGGAATCAGCCCCAGCATTTT	CASSDTRDTRNQPQHF
many	NA	TRBV28	TRBJ2-6	TGTGCCAGCAGCCATTACCTAGGGGGCTCTGGGGCCAACGTCCTGACTTTC	CASSHYLGGSGANVLTF
few	NA	TRBV7-3	TRBJ2-4	TGTGCCAGCAGCCTTAACCCGGCCAAGGCCAAAAACATTCAGTACTTC	CASSLNPAKAKNIQYF
NA	TRBD2	TRBV6-2/TRBV6-3	TRBJ2-1	TGTGCCAGCAGTCTTCTAGCGGGGGGAAACAATGAGCAGTTCTTC	CASSLLAGGNNEQFF
NA	NA	TRBV18	TRBJ2-3	TGTGCCAGCTCACCAATAGATACGCAGTATTTT	CASSPIDTQYF
few	NA	TRBV11-2	TRBJ2-7	TGTGCCAGCAGCTTAGTAACGGGACACCTCTACGAGCAGTACTTC	CASSLVTGHLYEQYF
few	TRBD1	TRBV29-1	TRBJ2-6	TGCAGCGTTGAAGACCCCCGACAGGGCCCCTCTGGGGCCAACGTCCTGACTTTC	CSVEDPRQGPSGANVLTF
NA	TRBD1	TRBV7-2	TRBJ2-7	TGTGCCAGCAGCCATTCGACAGGGACGGCCTACGAGCAGTACTTC	CASSHSTGTAYEQYF
NA	TRBD1	TRBV3-1	TRBJ2-7	TGTGCCAGCAGCCGTGACAGGGTTAACTACGAGCAGTACTTC	CASSRDRVNYEQYF
many	NA	TRBV29-1	TRBJ1-1	TGCAGCGTTAGGGCAGGGGACACTGAAGCTTTCTTT	CSVRAGDTEAFF
NA	TRBD2	TRBV29-1	TRBJ2-7	TGCAGCGTCGAAGGACTAGCATCTAACGAGCAGTACTTC	CSVEGLASNEQYF
few	TRBD2	TRBV11-2	TRBJ2-3	TGTGCCAGCAGCTTTACTAGCGGGAGCTCCTCAGATACGCAGTATTTT	CASSFTSGSSSDTQYF
many	TRBD1	TRBV4-2	TRBJ2-7	TGTGCCAGCAGCCAGGACAGGGGCCGGGGCGAGCAGTACTTC	CASSQDRGRGEQYF
NA	TRBD2	TRBV3-1	TRBJ2-3	TGTGCCAGCAGCCAAGATTTGCGGGGGGGCATGTATACGCAGTATTTT	CASSQDLRGGMYTQYF
NA	NA	TRBV6-6	TRBJ2-4	TGTGCCAGCAGTTGGGACGGAGGGGACGAAAACATTCAGTACTTC	CASSWDGGDENIQYF
few	NA	TRBV3-1	TRBJ2-2	TGTGCCAGCAGGAATGGTGTGGCCGGGGAGCTGTTTTTT	CASRNGVAGELFF
NA	TRBD2	TRBV2	TRBJ2-3	TGTGCCAGCAGTGAATTAGGACGGGGGGGCACAGATACGCAGTATTTT	CASSELGRGGTDTQYF
many	NA	TRBV10-3	TRBJ1-1	TGTGCCATCCAGGCCGTGGATAGGTCGGACACTGAAGCTTTCTTT	CAIQAVDRSDTEAFF
NA	TRBD2	TRBV29-1	TRBJ2-1	TGCAGCGTTGGGGGGGGCAATGAGCAGTTCTTC	CSVGGGNEQFF